This T cell receptor (beta chain) was identified in a study of regulatory T cells in long-lasting Graves disease (dated by TCRdb to the early 2020s). Concerning the study at large: Antithyroid drugs had been taken for less than 3 months by newly diagnosed Graves' disease patients. This study used TCR sequencing and RNA sequencing of peripheral blood to compare persistent Graves' disease patients against newly diagnosed Graves' disease patients. The study took place in China and was registered as a clinical trial. A total of around 33 samples were covered by TCR sequencing, comprising some 13 persistent and about 20 newly diagnosed Graves' disease patients. Findings and caveats that apply to the study as a whole: More public clonotypes were shared among persistent patients (approximately 3,000) than among newly diagnosed patients (more than 900). Preferential use of TRBV28, TRBJ1-2 and TRBJ2-5 was observed in persistent disease, whereas TRBV20-1 and TRBJ2-1 were favored in newly diagnosed disease. Persistent Graves' disease patients showed lower TCR Shannon entropy and fewer highly expanded clones than newly diagnosed patients, suggesting clonal expansion. The study examined only peripheral blood because the primary lesion, thyroid tissue, could not be accessed. Sequencing and analysis were restricted to the TCR beta chain. As a limitation, the authors acknowledged that the small sample size may reduce accuracy.

The library was prepared using multiplex PCR. The sample was run on an Illumina HiSeq 4000. iRepertoire HTBI primers and Arm-PCR amplification of CDR3 regions were used to construct TCR beta libraries. Before sequencing, the PCR products underwent gel purification. The published analysis was carried out like this. Gene usage analysis of CDR3 amino acid clonotypes relied on the 60 or so TRBV and about 15 TRBJ segments identified across samples. COPE and FqMerger were used to merge filtered high-quality paired reads into contigs. Contigs were aligned with BLAST to IMGT TRBV, TRBD and TRBJ reference genes, and CDR3 was defined per IMGT. Clonotypes above 0.1% frequency were classified as highly expanded clones. Shannon entropy served as the measure of repertoire diversity, while the Gini coefficient captured V-J evenness. Public clonotypes were defined as clonotypes shared by more than one individual. TCRdb redid the processing of the public reads, applying fastp at Q25 and MiXCR, and retained in-frame beta chains. One record per CDR3 amino acid sequence lists the most common genes and DNA. The V and J calls were determined by TCRdb, not by the authors. This sample gives approximately 310,000 distinct CDR3 sequences in total; about 20% of them show up just once. Of the sample, 35% to 45% is held by the ten largest clones.

The CDR3, from cysteine to phenylalanine, totals 15 residues. Solely the CDR3 DNA is kept, with 45 bases framed from the first base. Trimming removed 4 bases from V and 5 bases from J, leaving 15 bases between the germline ends. Looking up the germline V gene (reference sequence) yields CDR1 LGHDT and CDR2 YNNKEL. The sample's time point label, decoded: newly diagnosed GD, antithyroid drugs for less than 3 months. For both TCR sequencing and RNA sequencing, RNA was extracted from PBMCs using TRIzol. The diagnosis of Graves' disease was made according to American Thyroid Association guidelines. Patients were recruited from an endocrinology department in Xi'an, China. Each patient gave 8.5 to 9.5 milliliters of peripheral blood, collected in an EDTA anticoagulant tube. Ficoll Paque Plus density gradient separation was used to isolate PBMCs, and no further T cell sorting was done. An Agilent 2100 Bioanalyzer and agarose gel were used to check RNA quality, and a NanoDrop 2000 was used to measure RNA concentration.

This clonotype showed up many times. Its antigen is unknown. No much larger clonotype is one base removed from it; base qualities were not supplied. The receptor chain draws on TRBV3-1 and TRBJ2-1, and TRBD2 may be the D gene, going by 5 matching bases. This TCR was sampled from a female donor with Graves disease. Source: peripheral blood mononuclear cells (PBMCs), taken at new diagnosis, from a patient treated with antithyroid drugs. The DNA reads as follows: TGTGCCAGCAGCCGAGAACTAGGATCCGACAATGAGCAGTTCTTC. Its translation is CASSRELGSDNEQFF.